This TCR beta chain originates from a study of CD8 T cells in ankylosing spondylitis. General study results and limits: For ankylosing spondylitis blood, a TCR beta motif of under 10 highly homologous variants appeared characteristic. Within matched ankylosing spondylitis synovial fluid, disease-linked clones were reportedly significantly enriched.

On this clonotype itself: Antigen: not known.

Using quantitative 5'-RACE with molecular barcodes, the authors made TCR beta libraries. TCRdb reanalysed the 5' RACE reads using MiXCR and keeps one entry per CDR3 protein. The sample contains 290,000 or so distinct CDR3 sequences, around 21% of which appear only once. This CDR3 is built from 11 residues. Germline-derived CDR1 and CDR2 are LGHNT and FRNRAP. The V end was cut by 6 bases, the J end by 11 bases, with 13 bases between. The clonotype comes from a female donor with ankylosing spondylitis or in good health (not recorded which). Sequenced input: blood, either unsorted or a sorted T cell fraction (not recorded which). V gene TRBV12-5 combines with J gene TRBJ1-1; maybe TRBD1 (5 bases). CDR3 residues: CASGGDLGAFF. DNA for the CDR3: TGTGCTAGTGGGGGGGACCTAGGGGCTTTCTTT.